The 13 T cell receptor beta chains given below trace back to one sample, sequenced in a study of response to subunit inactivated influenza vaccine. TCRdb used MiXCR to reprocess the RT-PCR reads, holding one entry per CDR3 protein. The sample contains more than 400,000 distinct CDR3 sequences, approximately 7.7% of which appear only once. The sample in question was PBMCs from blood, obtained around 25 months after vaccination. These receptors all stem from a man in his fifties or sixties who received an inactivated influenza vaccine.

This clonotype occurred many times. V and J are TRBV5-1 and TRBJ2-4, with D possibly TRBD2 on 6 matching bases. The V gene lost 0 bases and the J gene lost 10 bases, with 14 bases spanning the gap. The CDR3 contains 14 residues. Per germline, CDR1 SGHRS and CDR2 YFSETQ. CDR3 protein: CASSLAREESIQYF. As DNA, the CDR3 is TGCGCCAGCAGCTTGGCCAGGGAGGAATCAATTCAGTACTTC.

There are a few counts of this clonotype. CDR3 sequence reads: CSVGQRPSNTGELFF. DNA of the CDR3: TGCAGCGTCGGACAGCGCCCATCGAACACCGGGGAGCTGTTTTTT. The J gene is TRBJ2-2, the V gene TRBV29-1; D is possibly TRBD1 (6 bases). The CDR3 is 15 residues long. Germline V gene sequence: CDR1 SQVTM, CDR2 ANQGSEA. The V end lost 6 bases, the J end lost 0 bases, and 14 bases lay between the germline ends.

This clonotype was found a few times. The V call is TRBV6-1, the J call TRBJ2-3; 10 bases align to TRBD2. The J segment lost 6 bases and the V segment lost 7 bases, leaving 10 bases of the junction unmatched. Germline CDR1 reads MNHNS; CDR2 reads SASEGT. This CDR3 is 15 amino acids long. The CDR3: CASKPLAGPADTQYF. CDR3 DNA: TGTGCCAGCAAACCACTAGCGGGACCCGCGGATACGCAGTATTTT.

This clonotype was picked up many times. CDR3 region: CASSLVARANEQFF. CDR3 nucleotide sequence: TGTGCCAGCAGCTTAGTTGCCAGGGCCAATGAGCAGTTCTTC. This sequence joins TRBV7-9 and TRBJ2-1; a possible D gene is TRBD1 (5 bases). The germline V gene has CDR1 SEHNR and CDR2 FQNEAQ (reference sequence). The CDR3 extends over 14 amino acids. Between the trimmed V and J ends, which lost 1 base and 6 bases, there was a span of 10 bases.

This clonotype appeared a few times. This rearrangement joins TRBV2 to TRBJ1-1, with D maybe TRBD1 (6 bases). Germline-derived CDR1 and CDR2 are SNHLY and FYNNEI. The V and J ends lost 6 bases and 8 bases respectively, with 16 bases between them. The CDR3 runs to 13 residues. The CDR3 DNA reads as TGTGCCAGCAGCGGGACAAGCAGAAGGGAAGCTTTCTTT. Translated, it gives CASSGTSRREAFF.

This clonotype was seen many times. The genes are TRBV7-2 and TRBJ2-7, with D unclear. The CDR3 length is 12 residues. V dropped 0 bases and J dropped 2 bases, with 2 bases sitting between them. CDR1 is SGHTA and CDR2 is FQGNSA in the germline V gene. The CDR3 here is CASSLAAYEQYF. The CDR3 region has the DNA TGTGCCAGCAGCTTAGCTGCCTACGAGCAGTACTTC.

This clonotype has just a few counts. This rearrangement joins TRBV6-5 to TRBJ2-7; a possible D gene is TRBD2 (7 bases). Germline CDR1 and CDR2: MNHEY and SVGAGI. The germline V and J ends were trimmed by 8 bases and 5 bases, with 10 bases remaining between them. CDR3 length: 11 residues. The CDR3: CASGGGHEQYF. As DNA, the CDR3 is TGTGCCAGCGGGGGGGGCCACGAGCAGTACTTC.

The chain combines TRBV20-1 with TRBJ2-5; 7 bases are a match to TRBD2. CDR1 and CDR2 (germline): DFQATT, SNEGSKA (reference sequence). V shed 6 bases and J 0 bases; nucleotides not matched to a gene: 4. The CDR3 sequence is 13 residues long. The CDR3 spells CSAASGNQETQYF. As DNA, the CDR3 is TGCAGTGCAGCCAGCGGGAACCAAGAGACCCAGTACTTC.

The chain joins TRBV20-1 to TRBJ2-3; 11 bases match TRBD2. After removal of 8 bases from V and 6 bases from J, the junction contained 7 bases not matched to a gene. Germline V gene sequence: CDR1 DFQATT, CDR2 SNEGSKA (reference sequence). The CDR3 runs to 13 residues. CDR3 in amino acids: CSHLAGGGDTQYF. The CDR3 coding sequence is TGCAGTCACCTAGCGGGGGGCGGGGATACGCAGTATTTT.

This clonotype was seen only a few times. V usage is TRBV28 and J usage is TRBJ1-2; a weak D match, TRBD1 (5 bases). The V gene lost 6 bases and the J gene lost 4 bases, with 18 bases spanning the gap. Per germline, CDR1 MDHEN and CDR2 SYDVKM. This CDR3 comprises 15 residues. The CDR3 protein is CASSPGRGLGYGYTF. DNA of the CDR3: TGTGCCAGCAGCCCAGGGAGGGGACTTGGCTATGGCTACACCTTC.

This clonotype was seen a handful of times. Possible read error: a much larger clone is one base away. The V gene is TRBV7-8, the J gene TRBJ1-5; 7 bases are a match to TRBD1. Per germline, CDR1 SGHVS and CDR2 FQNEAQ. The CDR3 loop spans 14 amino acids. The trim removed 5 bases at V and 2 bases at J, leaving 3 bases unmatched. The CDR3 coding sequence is TGTGCCAGCAGCATTGACAGGGGCAATCAGCCCCAGCATTTT. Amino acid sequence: CASSIDRGNQPQHF.

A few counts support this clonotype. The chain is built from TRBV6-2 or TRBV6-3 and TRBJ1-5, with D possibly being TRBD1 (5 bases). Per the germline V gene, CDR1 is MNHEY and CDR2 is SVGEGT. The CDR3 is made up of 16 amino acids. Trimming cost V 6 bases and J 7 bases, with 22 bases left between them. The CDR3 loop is CASSSGTSFAGQPQHF. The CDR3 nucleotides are TGTGCCAGCAGCTCCGGGACTTCGTTTGCGGGGCAGCCCCAGCATTTT.

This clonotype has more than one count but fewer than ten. CDR3 in amino acids: CARTKLGQNKPEAYNEQFF. CDR3 nucleotide sequence: TGTGCCAGAACGAAACTAGGACAAAATAAACCAGAGGCTTACAATGAGCAGTTCTTC. The rearrangement uses TRBV6-1 and TRBJ2-1, with D possibly called TRBD1 or TRBD2 (5 bases each). Trimming removed 9 bases from V and 4 bases from J, with 31 bases in between. The CDR3 loop spans 19 amino acids. Germline CDR1 and CDR2: MNHNS and SASEGT.